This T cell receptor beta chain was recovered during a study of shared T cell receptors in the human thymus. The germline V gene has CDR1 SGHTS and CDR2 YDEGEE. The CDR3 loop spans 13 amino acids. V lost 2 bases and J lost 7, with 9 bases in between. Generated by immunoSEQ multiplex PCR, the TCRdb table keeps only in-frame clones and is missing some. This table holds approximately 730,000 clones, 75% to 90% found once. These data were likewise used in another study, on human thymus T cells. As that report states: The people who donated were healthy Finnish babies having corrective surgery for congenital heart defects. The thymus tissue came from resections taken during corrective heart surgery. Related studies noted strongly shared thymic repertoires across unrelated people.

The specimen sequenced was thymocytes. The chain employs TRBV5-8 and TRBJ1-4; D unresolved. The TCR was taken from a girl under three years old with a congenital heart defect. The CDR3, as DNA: TGTGCCAGCAGCTTCTTACATGGTGAAAAACTGTTTTTT. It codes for CASSFLHGEKLFF.